This is a list of T cell receptor beta chains from one sample in a study of memory CD4+ T cells and cytomegalovirus serostatus. The protocol was immunoSEQ multiplex PCR, while the TCRdb copy is restricted to in-frame clones and leaves out a portion. The profile covers roughly 48,000 clones, with around 82% appearing a single time and less than 2.5% taken by the ten largest. What was sequenced was memory CD4+ T cells from blood. These receptors all come from an adult in good health and CMV-seropositive. Each CDR3 is given with its conserved first and last residue. D genes are given only for firm matches. Rows may omit the clone size; those that give it use once, few, many or a size class.

J,D,size,V,CDR3,DNA
TRBJ2-1,-,-,TRBV5-1,CASSQGVGGYNEQFF,TGCGCCAGCAGCCAAGGGGTGGGGGGTTACAATGAGCAGTTCTTC
TRBJ1-2,-,-,TRBV28,CASSLYITSVGYTF,TGTGCCAGCAGTTTATACATTACCTCGGTGGGCTACACCTTC
TRBJ2-1,TRBD2,-,TRBV5-1,CASSLTAGELYNEQFF,TGCGCCAGCAGCTTGACCGCGGGGGAGTTGTACAATGAGCAGTTCTTC
TRBJ2-7,-,-,TRBV7-8,CASSSLASVTYEQYF,TGTGCCAGCTCCAGCCTGGCTAGCGTTACCTACGAGCAGTACTTC
TRBJ2-7,-,-,TRBV28,CASSSSSYEQYF,TGTGCCAGCAGTTCCTCTTCCTACGAGCAGTACTTC
TRBJ2-1,-,-,TRBV19,CASSPPGGFNEQFF,TGTGCCAGTAGTCCCCCAGGGGGGTTCAATGAGCAGTTCTTC
TRBJ1-1,-,-,TRBV4-2,CASSQDIRPQSGTEAFF,TGTGCCAGCAGCCAAGATATAAGGCCTCAAAGTGGGACTGAAGCTTTCTTT
TRBJ2-7,-,-,TRBV18,CASSPPRGEGSYEQYF,TGTGCCAGCTCACCACCGAGGGGTGAGGGGAGCTACGAGCAGTACTTC
TRBJ2-5,-,once,TRBV5-1,CASSLAALGQTQYF,TGCGCCAGCAGCTTGGCCGCACTAGGCCAGACCCAGTACTTC
TRBJ1-1,-,-,TRBV9,CASSARTGHLNTEAFF,TGTGCCAGCAGCGCCCGCACGGGACACCTGAACACTGAAGCTTTCTTT
TRBJ2-1,TRBD2,once,TRBV7-9,CASSNSGGNEQFF,TGTGCCAGCAGCAATTCGGGGGGGAATGAGCAGTTCTTC
TRBJ2-3,-,-,TRBV5-1,CASSYDLVEEGQYF,TGCGCCAGCAGCTACGACCTAGTAGAGGAGGGGCAGTATTTT
TRBJ1-5,-,-,TRBV27,CASSPYGEGSSQPQHF,TGTGCCAGCAGTCCTTACGGGGAGGGTAGTAGTCAGCCCCAGCATTTT
TRBJ2-7,-,-,TRBV28,CASSAGAGHSYEQYF,TGTGCCAGCTCGGCGGGAGCGGGACACTCCTACGAGCAGTACTTC
TRBJ2-2,-,-,TRBV5-1,CASSLRSGRGTGELFF,TGCGCCAGCAGCTTGCGATCAGGGCGAGGCACCGGGGAGCTGTTTTTT
TRBJ2-1,-,-,TRBV6-1,CASSPLAYNEQFF,TGTGCCAGCAGCCCCCTCGCTTACAATGAGCAGTTCTTC
TRBJ2-7,-,-,TRBV7-8,CASSLRRGLSYEQYF,TGTGCCAGCAGCTTACGGCGGGGGCTCTCCTACGAGCAGTACTTC
TRBJ1-2,-,few,TRBV6-1,CASSESFRGGIGYTF,TGTGCCAGCAGTGAATCATTCCGGGGTGGGATCGGCTACACCTTC
TRBJ2-7,TRBD1,once,TRBV11-1,CASSSPPTGGLRNEQYF,TGTGCCAGCAGCTCGCCCCCGACAGGGGGCTTAAGAAACGAGCAGTACTTC
TRBJ1-5,-,-,TRBV19,CASSTRTGYSNQPQHF,TGTGCCAGTAGTACCAGGACGGGGTATAGCAATCAGCCCCAGCATTTT
TRBJ2-3,-,-,TRBV7-9,CASSLVVVITDTQYF,TGTGCCAGCAGCTTAGTAGTGGTGATCACAGATACGCAGTATTTT
TRBJ2-3,-,few,TRBV4-3,CASSLGPGDGTDTQYF,TGCGCCAGCAGCCTCGGACCGGGGGACGGCACAGATACGCAGTATTTT
TRBJ2-3,TRBD2,-,TRBV7-2,CASSPAGTRSTDTQYF,TGTGCCAGCAGCCCGGCCGGGACTAGAAGCACAGATACGCAGTATTTT
TRBJ1-2,-,-,TRBV7-2,CASSFSGTGFFYGYTF,TGTGCCAGCAGCTTCTCCGGGACGGGCTTTTTCTATGGCTACACCTTC
TRBJ1-5,-,-,TRBV27,CASSLRGQPQHF,TGTGCCAGCAGTTTGAGGGGTCAGCCCCAGCATTTT
TRBJ2-7,-,-,TRBV30,CAWSVKGAYEQYF,TGTGCCTGGAGTGTTAAGGGGGCCTACGAGCAGTACTTC
TRBJ2-3,-,-,TRBV5-6,CASSLADTQYF,TGTGCCAGCAGCTTGGCAGATACGCAGTATTTT
TRBJ2-6,-,-,TRBV5-1,CASSLEWLNSGANVLTF,TGCGCCAGCAGCTTGGAATGGTTAAATTCTGGGGCCAACGTCCTGACTTTC
TRBJ1-2,TRBD1,few,TRBV2,CASGGGALLYGYTF,TGTGCCAGCGGAGGGGGCGCCCTCCTTTATGGCTACACCTTC
TRBJ1-1,TRBD1,-,TRBV2,CASSEGQTLNTEAFF,TGTGCCAGCAGTGAGGGACAGACATTGAACACTGAAGCTTTCTTT
TRBJ2-4,-,-,TRBV30,CAWSVPRGPLAKNIQYF,TGTGCCTGGAGTGTACCGCGGGGTCCCCTAGCCAAAAACATTCAGTACTTC
TRBJ1-5,TRBD1,few,TRBV6-1,CASSDRQGDGNQPQHF,TGTGCCAGCAGTGACCGACAGGGTGACGGCAATCAGCCCCAGCATTTT
TRBJ1-4,-,-,TRBV7-6,CASSLLASGFDEKLFF,TGTGCCAGCAGCTTATTGGCTTCAGGGTTCGATGAAAAACTGTTTTTT
TRBJ2-7,TRBD2,-,TRBV6-1,CASGVAGGAEQYF,TGTGCCAGCGGAGTAGCGGGAGGAGCGGAGCAGTACTTC
TRBJ1-5,-,-,TRBV10-2,CASSGSRQGHQPQHF,TGCGCCAGCAGTGGGAGTCGTCAGGGGCATCAGCCCCAGCATTTT
TRBJ2-6,-,once,TRBV7-9,CASRRAQSSGANVLTF,TGTGCCAGCCGACGGGCCCAAAGCTCTGGGGCCAACGTCCTGACTTTC
TRBJ2-1,-,-,TRBV7-9,CASSPVGSYNEQFF,TGTGCCAGCAGCCCCGTAGGTTCCTACAATGAGCAGTTCTTC
TRBJ1-2,TRBD1,-,TRBV5-1,CASSLGQGLYGYTF,TGCGCCAGCAGCTTGGGACAGGGCCTCTATGGCTACACCTTC
TRBJ2-5,-,-,TRBV5-1,CASSSGAEETQYF,TGCGCCAGCAGCTCTGGGGCGGAAGAGACCCAGTACTTC
TRBJ1-5,-,-,TRBV5-6,CASSFWGSRNVFQHF,TGTGCCAGCAGCTTTTGGGGGAGCCGGAATGTATTCCAGCATTTT
TRBJ2-1,TRBD2,medium-sized,TRBV4-2,CASSQDSSTSGSTYEQFF,TGTGCCAGCAGCCAAGATTCCTCGACTAGCGGGAGTACTTATGAGCAGTTCTTC
TRBJ2-7,-,-,TRBV5-6,CASSLQGGYEQYF,TGTGCCAGCAGCTTACAAGGGGGATACGAGCAGTACTTC
TRBJ2-7,TRBD1,few,TRBV27,CASSLGTGFYEQYF,TGTGCCAGCAGTTTGGGGACAGGGTTCTACGAGCAGTACTTC
TRBJ1-6,TRBD1,-,TRBV5-4,CASSRGQGANSPLHF,TGTGCCAGCAGCAGGGGACAGGGGGCAAATTCACCCCTCCACTTT
TRBJ1-5,-,-,TRBV19,CASSGAARNLNNQPQHF,TGTGCCAGTTCGGGGGCGGCCCGCAATCTGAACAATCAGCCCCAGCATTTT
TRBJ2-6,-,-,TRBV4-3,CASSQEYRANSGANVLTF,TGCGCCAGCAGCCAAGAATACAGGGCCAACTCTGGGGCCAACGTCCTGACTTTC
TRBJ1-2,TRBD1,once,TRBV9,CASSAGTGGYSTYGYTF,TGTGCCAGCAGCGCAGGGACAGGGGGATATTCAACCTATGGCTACACCTTC
TRBJ1-1,-,-,TRBV7-9,CASSPLTDSTEAFF,TGTGCCAGCAGCCCGTTGACAGATAGCACTGAAGCTTTCTTT
TRBJ2-7,TRBD2,-,TRBV2,CASSVAGGDYEQYF,TGTGCCAGCAGTGTTGCGGGGGGAGACTACGAGCAGTACTTC
TRBJ1-1,-,-,TRBV11-1,CASSLARVQNTEAFF,TGTGCCAGCAGCTTAGCCCGTGTACAGAACACTGAAGCTTTCTTT
TRBJ2-7,TRBD1,once,TRBV7-2,CASSSRQGRYEQYF,TGTGCCAGCAGCTCCCGACAGGGCCGCTACGAGCAGTACTTC